The present entry profiles one T cell receptor beta chain with its context. Its target is unknown. Both 60 Vbeta primers and 13 Jbeta primers went into the PCR. Assay used: immunoSEQ multiplex PCR; TCRdb lists only in-frame clones, some missing. The listing records about 60,000 clones. The CDR3 is 13 amino acids. The V gene lost 3 bases and the J gene lost 2 bases, with 9 bases spanning the gap. Germline values: CDR1 SQVTM, CDR2 ANQGSEA. The data were obtained in a study of cytomegalovirus exposure and HLA in healthy donors. Study-wide points: Researchers left out some V segments, among them TRBV6-2 and TRBV6-3, as indistinguishable.

The TCR originated in a boy younger than 18 in good health and CMV-seronegative. The sequenced sample was PBMCs. This sequence joins TRBV29-1 and TRBJ2-3; D is perhaps TRBD1 (6 bases). CDR3 coding DNA: TGCAGCGTTGATGTGGGGGCCACAGATACGCAGTATTTT. Its translation: CSVDVGATDTQYF.